These T cell receptor beta chains were read from a single sample in a study of identical twins. TCRdb called the 5' RACE reads again in MiXCR, with one record for every CDR3 protein. Of about 1.7 million distinct CDR3 sequences detected, around a third appear once; the ten largest clones hold 0.25% to 0.3%. The specimen was cord blood. Receptors originate from a newborn girl in good health. Both conserved end residues are part of each CDR3. A D gene is named only where the DNA matches it firmly. The size entry is marked missing in some rows and otherwise reads once, few, many or a size class.

D,V,J,size,CDR3
TRBD2,TRBV20-1,TRBJ2-7,.,CSAGGLAAPYEQYF
TRBD1,TRBV29-1,TRBJ1-1,.,CSGNRQGTEAFF
.,TRBV5-1,TRBJ1-4,.,CASREVGGSDEKLFF
TRBD1,TRBV29-1,TRBJ2-7,.,CSVEDQAGGYEQYF
.,TRBV29-1,TRBJ2-1,.,CSVPDSAPSLASYDEQFF
TRBD1,TRBV7-2,TRBJ1-2,.,CASSTRQGTNCGYTF
TRBD1,TRBV5-6,TRBJ1-2,many,CASSLTRTGWANYGYTF
.,TRBV12-3/TRBV12-4,TRBJ1-1,many,CASSLGYMNTEAFF
TRBD2,TRBV5-1,TRBJ2-7,few,CASSTLLAGASCEQYF
.,TRBV6-6,TRBJ2-7,few,CASTPTGTHYEQYF
TRBD2,TRBV12-3/TRBV12-4,TRBJ2-7,.,CANRILAGLPAEQYF
TRBD2,TRBV20-1,TRBJ2-2,.,CSAFRTSGRTGELFF
.,TRBV5-1,.,once,CASSLVEGSPYEQYF
.,TRBV12-3/TRBV12-4,TRBJ2-1,few,CASLPTSNNEQFF
.,TRBV7-2,TRBJ1-6,few,CASSLWVGGRTDSPLHF
.,TRBV12-3/TRBV12-4,TRBJ1-2,many,CASTSGRDYGYTF
.,TRBV27,TRBJ2-1,.,CASSLRGDRTYNEQFF
TRBD1,TRBV12-3/TRBV12-4,TRBJ1-2,.,CASTGLAGGNYGYTF
.,TRBV11-2,TRBJ1-2,.,CASSPLTGRAYGYTF
TRBD1,TRBV29-1,TRBJ2-7,few,CSVDSGTGTNSYEQYF
.,TRBV25-1,TRBJ2-7,.,CASSEEGSSSYEQYF
.,TRBV20-1,TRBJ2-7,.,CSARERPAGYEQYF
TRBD2,TRBV9,TRBJ2-1,many,CASSTSGRYNEQFF
TRBD2,TRBV5-1,.,.,CASSLIGTSGDNEQYF
.,TRBV5-5,TRBJ2-4,few,CASSLGRDKNIQYF
.,TRBV19,TRBJ1-5,.,CAASSYRDQPQHF
.,TRBV9,TRBJ2-1,.,CASSIQSGQLIF
TRBD2,TRBV12-3/TRBV12-4,TRBJ2-7,many,CASTRAGDFSYEQYF
.,TRBV12-3/TRBV12-4,TRBJ2-3,.,CASTALGDTQYF